This T cell receptor (beta chain) was captured by sequencing in a study of blood T cell repertoires in COVID-19. Study as a whole: The United States, Italy and Spain were the sources of the acute and convalescent COVID-19 samples. In each case, the material was cDNA or gDNA derived from T cells, B-cell-depleted T cells, or PBMCs.

Methods used by the authors: Amplification of reference gene primers provided the estimated nucleated cell counts. The protocol was immunoSEQ multiplex PCR, while the TCRdb copy is restricted to in-frame clones and leaves out a portion. The DNA gave D and trimming, while V, J and clone size come from that table. The data contain about 400,000 clones, approximately 85% of them singletons. Germline CDR1 and CDR2: LGHNT and FRNRAP. The CDR3 runs to 14 residues. V lost 6 bases to trimming and J lost 7 bases; unmatched junction nucleotides: 11. This chain joins TRBV12-5 and TRBJ1-1; 7 bases are a match to TRBD1. The receptor's source is a woman in her thirties or forties with acute COVID-19. Sequenced material: PBMCs or T cells enriched from blood (not recorded which). The CDR3 sequence: CASGHLQGMVEAFF. CDR3 bases: TGTGCTAGTGGACACCTACAGGGGATGGTTGAAGCTTTCTTT.